These 5 T cell receptor beta chains share one sample of origin, sequenced in a study of blood T cells in healthy people across ages (dated by TCRdb to between 2014 and 2017). Libraries were built with 5' RACE. These reads were obtained on an Illumina HiSeq 2500. A second roughly 6 to 12 cycle PCR used a sample-barcoded 5' primer and a J-beta primer mix. Clones were called with MiXCR by TCRdb after fastp trimmed the public reads at Q25, and only in-frame beta chains were retained. Each CDR3 protein gets just one entry, which takes the most common genes and DNA from the rows behind it. Across this sample there are about 730,000 distinct CDR3 sequences, with roughly 45% seen only once. The biggest ten clones account for 20% to 25% of the sample. The specimen sequenced was blood. These receptors all stem from an older woman in good health.

This clonotype turned up a few times. The genes are TRBV28 and TRBJ2-7; possible D gene TRBD1, 5 bases. The CDR3 loop spans 15 amino acids. The V end was cut by 3 bases, the J end by 5 bases, with 17 bases between. Germline V gene data show CDR1 as MDHEN and CDR2 as SYDVKM. This CDR3 is CASSFPQGVFHEQYF. CDR3 nucleotides: TGTGCCAGCAGTTTCCCCCAGGGTGTGTTCCACGAGCAGTACTTC. The full variable domain, with the rest looked up from reference TRBV28 and TRBJ2-7, is DVKVTQSSRYLVKRTGEKVFLECVQDMDHENMFWYRQDPGLGLRLIYFSYDVKMKEKGDIPEGYSVSREKKERFSLILESASTNQTSMYLCASSFPQGVFHEQYFGPGTRLTVT.

The V gene is TRBV9, the J gene TRBJ1-3; a weak D match, TRBD1 (5 bases). The V gene lost 1 base and the J gene lost 0 bases, with 14 bases spanning the gap. Per germline, CDR1 SGDLS and CDR2 YYNGEE. The CDR3 has 17 residues. The CDR3 DNA reads as TGTGCCAGCAGCGTAATCCCATCTGACAGCTCTGGAAACACCATATATTTT. This sequence encodes CASSVIPSDSSGNTIYF.

J is TRBJ1-1 and V is TRBV12-3 or TRBV12-4; TRBD1 matches 8 bases. The trim removed 5 bases at V and 0 bases at J, leaving 8 bases unmatched. This CDR3 comprises 16 residues. The CDR3 nucleotides are TGTGCCAGCAGTCCCGGACAGGGCCCTTTGAACACTGAAGCTTTCTTT. This translates into CASSPGQGPLNTEAFF.

This clonotype was observed a few times. CDR3 nucleotides: TGTGCCAGCAGCGGAGTCGGGTCCGGGGAGCTGTTTTTT. Residues: CASSGVGSGELFF. J is TRBJ2-2 and V is TRBV7-3; D remains unclear. CDR3 size: 13 residues. Deletions cut 5 bases from V and 6 bases from J, with 10 bases between. The germline V gene encodes CDR1 SGHTA and CDR2 FQGTGA.

This clonotype was detected only a few times. The J gene is TRBJ2-7, the V gene TRBV9; D call uncertain. V gave up 0 bases and J gave up 4 bases, with 11 bases separating them. Per the germline V gene, CDR1 is SGDLS and CDR2 is YYNGEE. The CDR3 extends over 14 amino acids. DNA of the CDR3: TGTGCCAGCAGCGTAGTGTCAGCCCCGTACGAGCAGTACTTC. Amino acids: CASSVVSAPYEQYF.